This T cell receptor beta chain was observed in a study of identical twins. V was pared by 4 bases and J by 4 bases, with 7 bases of the junction left unmatched. In germline, CDR1 is LGHNA, CDR2 YNFKEQ. The CDR3 contains 16 residues. Study-level findings and limits: The abundant beta clonotypes from cord blood had fewer insertions, and memory repertoires had none of this. It was possible that invariant MAIT and iNKT cells partly confounded the zero-insertion analyses.

Unique molecular identifiers were present on cDNA, and template switching added a universal primer site. TCRdb re-analysed the 5' RACE reads in MiXCR, keeping a single row per CDR3 protein. Found here are a few hundred thousand distinct CDR3 sequences, around 15% of them singletons; the top ten hold 0.44%. The table lists this clonotype with a few counts. Its antigen is undetermined. These data also featured in a second study, about yellow fever vaccine responses in identical twins. That work contributes: Reports say the vaccine T cell response in twins looked partly convergent and partly personalized.

This receptor was obtained from a woman between 18 and 29 years old in good health. V gene TRBV4-2 combines with J gene TRBJ2-5; TRBD2 agrees at 12 bases. Sequencing was performed on CD4+ T cells sorted from blood. The CDR3 protein is CASSPEKGLAGETQYF. The CDR3 DNA sequence: TGTGCCAGCAGCCCCGAAAAGGGACTAGCGGGAGAGACCCAGTACTTC.